This T cell receptor (beta chain) was found in a study of CD8 T cells in ankylosing spondylitis. Broader study findings: Typical of ankylosing spondylitis blood, it appeared, was a TCR beta motif of under 10 highly homologous variants. According to the report, clones linked to the disease were significantly enriched in matched synovial fluid samples taken from ankylosing spondylitis patients.

Each CDR3 protein gets one entry after TCRdb re-called the 5' RACE reads with MiXCR. Of 250,000 to 350,000 distinct CDR3 sequences in the sample, around 7.6% were seen once. The CDR3 has 16 residues. Germline V gives CDR1 MGHRA, CDR2 YSYEKL. Trimming pared 2 bases from V and 0 bases from J, leaving 11 bases between. This clonotype has a handful of counts. Its antigen is currently unknown. The rearrangement links TRBV4-1 to TRBJ1-3; D uncertain. The TCR was taken from a male donor with ankylosing spondylitis. Material: blood, either unsorted or a sorted T cell fraction (not recorded which). This chain's CDR3 is CASSQLRTDSGNTIYF. The CDR3 DNA follows: TGCGCCAGCAGCCAACTCAGGACTGACTCTGGAAACACCATATATTTT.